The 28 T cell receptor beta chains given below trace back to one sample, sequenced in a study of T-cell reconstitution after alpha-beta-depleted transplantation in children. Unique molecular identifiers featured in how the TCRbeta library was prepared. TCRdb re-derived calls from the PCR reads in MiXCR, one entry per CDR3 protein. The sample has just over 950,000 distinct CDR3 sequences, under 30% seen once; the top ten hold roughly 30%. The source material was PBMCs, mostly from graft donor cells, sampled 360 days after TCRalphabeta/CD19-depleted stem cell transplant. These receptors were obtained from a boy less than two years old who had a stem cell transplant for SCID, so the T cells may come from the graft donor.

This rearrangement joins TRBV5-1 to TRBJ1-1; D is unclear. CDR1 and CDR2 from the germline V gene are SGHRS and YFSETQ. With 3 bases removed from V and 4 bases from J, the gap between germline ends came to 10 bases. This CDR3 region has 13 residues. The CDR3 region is CASSWDTPTEAFF. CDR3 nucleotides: TGCGCCAGCAGCTGGGATACCCCCACTGAAGCTTTCTTT. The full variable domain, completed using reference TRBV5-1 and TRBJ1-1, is KAGVTQTPRYLIKTRGQQVTLSCSPISGHRSVSWYQQTPGQGLQFLFEYFSETQRNKGNFPGRFSGRQFSNSRSEMNVSTLELGDSALYLCASSWDTPTEAFFGQGTRLTVV.

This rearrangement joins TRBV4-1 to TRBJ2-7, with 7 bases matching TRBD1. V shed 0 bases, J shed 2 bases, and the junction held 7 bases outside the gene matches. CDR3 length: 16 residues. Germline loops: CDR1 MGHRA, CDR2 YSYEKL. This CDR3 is CASSQEGGPLPYEQYF. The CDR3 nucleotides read TGCGCCAGCAGCCAAGAAGGGGGCCCACTCCCCTACGAGCAGTACTTC.

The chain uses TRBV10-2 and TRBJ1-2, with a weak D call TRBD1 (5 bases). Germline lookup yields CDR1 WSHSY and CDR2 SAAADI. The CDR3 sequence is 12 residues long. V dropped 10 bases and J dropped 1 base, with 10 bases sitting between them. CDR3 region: CATLGVNYGYTF. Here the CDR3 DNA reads TGCGCCACGCTGGGGGTTAACTATGGCTACACCTTC.

In DNA form, the CDR3 reads TGTGCCAGCTCAACCACGACTAGCGAACAGAATGAGCAGTTCTTC. It translates to CASSTTTSEQNEQFF. The rearrangement joins TRBV28 to TRBJ2-1, with 8 bases aligning to TRBD2. Losses at the gene ends were 8 bases for V and 7 bases for J; bases not matched to a gene: 13. The germline CDR1 and CDR2 sequences are MDHEN and SYDVKM. There are 15 residues in the CDR3. Filled out from reference TRBV28 and TRBJ2-1, the complete variable domain reads DVKVTQSSRYLVKRTGEKVFLECVQDMDHENMFWYRQDPGLGLRLIYFSYDVKMKEKGDIPEGYSVSREKKERFSLILESASTNQTSMYLCASSTTTSEQNEQFFGPGTRLTVL.

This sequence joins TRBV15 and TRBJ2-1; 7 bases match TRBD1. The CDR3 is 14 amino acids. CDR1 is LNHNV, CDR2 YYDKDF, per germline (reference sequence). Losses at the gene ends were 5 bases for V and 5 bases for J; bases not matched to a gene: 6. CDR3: CATSVDRVNNEQFF. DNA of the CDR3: TGTGCCACCAGCGTAGACAGGGTTAACAATGAGCAGTTCTTC.

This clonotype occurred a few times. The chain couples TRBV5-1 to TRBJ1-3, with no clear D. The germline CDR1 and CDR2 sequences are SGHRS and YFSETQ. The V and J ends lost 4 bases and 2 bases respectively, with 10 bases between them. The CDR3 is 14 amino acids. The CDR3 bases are TGCGCCAGCAGCGAACGGACTACTGGAAACACCATATATTTT. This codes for CASSERTTGNTIYF.

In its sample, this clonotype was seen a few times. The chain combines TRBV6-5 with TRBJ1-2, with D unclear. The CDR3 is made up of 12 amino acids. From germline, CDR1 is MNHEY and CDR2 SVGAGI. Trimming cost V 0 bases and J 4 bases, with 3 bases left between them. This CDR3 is CASSYSSYGYTF. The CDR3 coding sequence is TGTGCCAGCAGTTACTCCTCCTATGGCTACACCTTC.

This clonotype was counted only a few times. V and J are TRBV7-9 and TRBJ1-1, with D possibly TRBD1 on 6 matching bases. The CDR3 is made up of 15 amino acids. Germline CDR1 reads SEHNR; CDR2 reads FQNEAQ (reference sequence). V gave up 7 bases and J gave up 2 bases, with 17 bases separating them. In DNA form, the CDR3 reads TGTGCCAGCACCCCTCCCTCCAGGGGCAACACTGAAGCTTTCTTT. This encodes CASTPPSRGNTEAFF. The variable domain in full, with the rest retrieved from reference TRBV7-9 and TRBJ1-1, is DTGVSQNPRHKITKRGQNVTFRCDPISEHNRLYWYRQTLGQGPEFLTYFQNEAQLEKSRLLSDRFSAERPKGSFSTLEIQRTEQGDSAMYLCASTPPSRGNTEAFFGQGTRLTVV.

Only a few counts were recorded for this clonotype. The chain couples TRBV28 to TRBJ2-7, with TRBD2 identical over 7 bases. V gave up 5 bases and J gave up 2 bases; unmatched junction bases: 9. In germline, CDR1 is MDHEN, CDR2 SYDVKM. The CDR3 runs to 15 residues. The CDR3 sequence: CASSPTSGGTYEQYF. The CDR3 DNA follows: TGTGCCAGCAGTCCCACCTCGGGAGGCACCTACGAGCAGTACTTC.

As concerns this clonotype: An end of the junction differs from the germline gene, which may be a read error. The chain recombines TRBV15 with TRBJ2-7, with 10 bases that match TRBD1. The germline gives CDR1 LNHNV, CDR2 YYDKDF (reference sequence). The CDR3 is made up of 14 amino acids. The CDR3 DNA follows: TGTGCCACCAGCAGAGATACGACAGGGGGCGAATCCGTCTTC. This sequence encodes CATSRDTTGGESVF.

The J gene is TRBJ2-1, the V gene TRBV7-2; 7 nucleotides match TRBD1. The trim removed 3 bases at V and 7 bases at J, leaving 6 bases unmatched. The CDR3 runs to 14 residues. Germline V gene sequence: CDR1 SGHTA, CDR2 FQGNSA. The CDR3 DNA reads TGTGCCAGCAGCTTTGGGAACAGGGGAAATGAGCAGTTCTTC. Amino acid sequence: CASSFGNRGNEQFF. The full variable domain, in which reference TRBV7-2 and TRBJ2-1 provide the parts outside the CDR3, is GAGVSQSPSNKVTEKGKDVELRCDPISGHTALYWYRQSLGQGLEFLIYFQGNSAPDKSGLPSDRFSAERTGGSVSTLTIQRTQQEDSAVYLCASSFGNRGNEQFFGPGTRLTVL.

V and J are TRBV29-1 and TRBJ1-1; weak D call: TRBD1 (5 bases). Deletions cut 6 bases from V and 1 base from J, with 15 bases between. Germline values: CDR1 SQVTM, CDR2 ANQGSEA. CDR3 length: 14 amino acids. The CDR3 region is CSVDPGRTNTEAFF. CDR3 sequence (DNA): TGCAGCGTAGATCCGGGACGGACGAACACTGAAGCTTTCTTT.

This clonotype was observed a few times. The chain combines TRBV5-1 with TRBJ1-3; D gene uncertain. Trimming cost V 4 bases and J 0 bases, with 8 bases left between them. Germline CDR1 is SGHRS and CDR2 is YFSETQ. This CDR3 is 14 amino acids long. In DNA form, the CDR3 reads TGCGCCAGCAGCCCGATGATCTCTGGAAACACCATATATTTT. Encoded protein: CASSPMISGNTIYF.

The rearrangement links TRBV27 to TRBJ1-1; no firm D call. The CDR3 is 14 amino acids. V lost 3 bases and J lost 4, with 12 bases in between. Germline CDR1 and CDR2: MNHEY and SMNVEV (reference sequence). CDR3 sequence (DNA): TGTGCCAGCAGTTTTATCGGTTCCCCCACTGAAGCTTTCTTT. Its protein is CASSFIGSPTEAFF.

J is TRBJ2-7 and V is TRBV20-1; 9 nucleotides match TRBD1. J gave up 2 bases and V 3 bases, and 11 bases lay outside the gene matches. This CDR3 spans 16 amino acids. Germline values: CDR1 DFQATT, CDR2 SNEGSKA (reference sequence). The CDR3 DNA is TGCAGTGCTAGCGGCCTAGACAGGGGGACCACCTACGAGCAGTACTTC. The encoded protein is CSASGLDRGTTYEQYF.

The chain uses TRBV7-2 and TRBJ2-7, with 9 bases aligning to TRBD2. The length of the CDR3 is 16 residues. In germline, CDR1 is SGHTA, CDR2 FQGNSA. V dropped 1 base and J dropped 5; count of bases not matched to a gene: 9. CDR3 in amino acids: CASSLVPAGGVNEQYF. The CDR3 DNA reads TGTGCCAGCAGCTTAGTTCCCGCGGGGGGGGTCAACGAGCAGTACTTC.

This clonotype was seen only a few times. CDR3: CASSYLMGYSGNTIYF. The DNA for the CDR3 is TGTGCCAGCAGTTACCTCATGGGATACTCTGGAAACACCATATATTTT. This chain joins TRBV6-5 and TRBJ1-3; D call uncertain. The ends were cut back, 2 bases at V and 0 bases at J, with 11 bases in the middle. Looked up from germline, CDR1 is MNHEY and CDR2 is SVGAGI. The CDR3 consists of 16 residues.

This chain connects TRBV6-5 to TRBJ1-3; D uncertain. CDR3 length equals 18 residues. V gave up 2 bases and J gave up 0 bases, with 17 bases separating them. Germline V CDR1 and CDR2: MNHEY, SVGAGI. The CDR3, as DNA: TGTGCCAGCAGTTACGAGGGCCTCAGCCCCCTCTCTGGAAACACCATATATTTT. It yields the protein CASSYEGLSPLSGNTIYF.

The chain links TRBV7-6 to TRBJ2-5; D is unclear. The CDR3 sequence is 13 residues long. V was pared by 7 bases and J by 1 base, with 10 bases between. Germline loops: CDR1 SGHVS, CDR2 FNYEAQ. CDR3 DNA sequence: TGTGCCAGCACCACCTATACCCAAGAGACCCAGTACTTC. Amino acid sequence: CASTTYTQETQYF.

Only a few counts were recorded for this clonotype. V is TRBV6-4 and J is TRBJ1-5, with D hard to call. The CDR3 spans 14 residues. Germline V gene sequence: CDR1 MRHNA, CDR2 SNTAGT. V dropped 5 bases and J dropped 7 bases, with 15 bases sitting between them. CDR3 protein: CASSPTGPRQPQHF. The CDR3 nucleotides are TGTGCCAGCAGTCCGACGGGCCCGAGGCAGCCCCAGCATTTT.

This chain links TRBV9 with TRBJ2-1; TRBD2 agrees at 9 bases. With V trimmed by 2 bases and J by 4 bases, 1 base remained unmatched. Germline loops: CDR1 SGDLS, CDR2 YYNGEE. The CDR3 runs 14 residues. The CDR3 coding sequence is TGTGCCAGCAGCGTTAGCGGGGGTTACAATGAGCAGTTCTTC. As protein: CASSVSGGYNEQFF. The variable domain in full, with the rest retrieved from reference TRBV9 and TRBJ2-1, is DSGVTQTPKHLITATGQRVTLRCSPRSGDLSVYWYQQSLDQGLQFLIQYYNGEERAKGNILERFSAQQFPDLHSELNLSSLELGDSALYFCASSVSGGYNEQFFGPGTRLTVL.

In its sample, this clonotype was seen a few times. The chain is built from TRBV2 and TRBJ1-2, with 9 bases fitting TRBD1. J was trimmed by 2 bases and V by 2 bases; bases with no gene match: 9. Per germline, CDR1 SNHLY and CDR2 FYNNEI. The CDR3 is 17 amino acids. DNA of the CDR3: TGTGCCAGCAGTGAACAAGGGACAGGGAGTTTAAACTATGGCTACACCTTC. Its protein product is CASSEQGTGSLNYGYTF.

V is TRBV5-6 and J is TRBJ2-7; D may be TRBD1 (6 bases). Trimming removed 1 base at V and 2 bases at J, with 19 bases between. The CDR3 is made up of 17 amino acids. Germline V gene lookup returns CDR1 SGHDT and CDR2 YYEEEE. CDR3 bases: TGTGCCAGCAGCTTGTCACTTTCGGGACAAGGCACCTACGAGCAGTACTTC. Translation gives CASSLSLSGQGTYEQYF.

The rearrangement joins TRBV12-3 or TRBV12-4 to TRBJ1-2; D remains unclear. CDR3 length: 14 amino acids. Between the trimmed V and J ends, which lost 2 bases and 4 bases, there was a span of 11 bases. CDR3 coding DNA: TGTGCCAGCAGTTTAACCGGGATTGGCTATGGCTACACCTTC. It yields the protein CASSLTGIGYGYTF.

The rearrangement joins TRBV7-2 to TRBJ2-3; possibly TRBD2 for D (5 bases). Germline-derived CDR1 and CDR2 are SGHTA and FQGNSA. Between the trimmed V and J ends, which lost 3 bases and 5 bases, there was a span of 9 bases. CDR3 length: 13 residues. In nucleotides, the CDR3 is TGTGCCAGCAGCTTTGTCCGGGAAGATACGCAGTATTTT. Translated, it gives CASSFVREDTQYF.

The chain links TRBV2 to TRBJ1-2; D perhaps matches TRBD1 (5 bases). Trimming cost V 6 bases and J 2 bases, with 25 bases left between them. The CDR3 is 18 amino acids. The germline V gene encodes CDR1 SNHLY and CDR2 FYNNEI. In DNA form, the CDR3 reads TGTGCCAGCAGACCTCTAGCGGGAGCCAGGGAACAAAACTATGGCTACACCTTC. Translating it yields CASRPLAGAREQNYGYTF.

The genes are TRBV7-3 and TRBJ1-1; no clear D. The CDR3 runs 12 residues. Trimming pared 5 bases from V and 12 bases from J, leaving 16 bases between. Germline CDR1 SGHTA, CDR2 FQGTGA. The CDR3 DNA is TGTGCCAGCAGCCTAGCGGGTCCCCCGTCTTTCTTT. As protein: CASSLAGPPSFF.

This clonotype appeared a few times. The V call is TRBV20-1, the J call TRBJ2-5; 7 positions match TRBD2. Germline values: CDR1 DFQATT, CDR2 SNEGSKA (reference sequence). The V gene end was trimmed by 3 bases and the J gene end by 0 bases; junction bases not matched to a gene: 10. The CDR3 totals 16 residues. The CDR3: CSARPRDYMYQETQYF. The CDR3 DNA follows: TGCAGTGCTAGGCCCCGGGACTATATGTACCAAGAGACCCAGTACTTC.